One TCR beta chain is described in this entry. The sample is drawn from a study of blood T cell repertoires in COVID-19. The wider study: The United States, Italy and Spain supplied acute and convalescent COVID-19 samples.

Germline assignment: CDR1 MDHEN and CDR2 SYDVKM. J was trimmed by 10 bases and V by 6 bases; bases with no gene match: 11. The CDR3 runs to 16 residues. TCRdb keeps only in-frame clones here, not all; method: immunoSEQ multiplex PCR. The sample lists 55,000 to 85,000 clones, around 80% occurring once. The chain uses TRBV28 and TRBJ2-1; 14 bases are a match to TRBD2. The sequenced sample consisted of peripheral blood. The sequence derives from a man aged 60-69 years with active or convalescent COVID-19. The CDR3 is CASRPPGLAGVNEQFF. DNA for the CDR3: TGTGCCAGCAGACCACCGGGACTAGCGGGGGTAAACGAGCAGTTCTTC.